This T cell receptor (beta chain) was retrieved from a study of blood T cell repertoires in COVID-19 (dated by TCRdb to 2020 to 2021). Concerning the study at large: The collaborator samples originated in the United States, Italy and Spain and spanned the acute and convalescent phases of COVID-19. The material from the prospective study consisted of cDNA or gDNA derived from T cells, B-cell-depleted T cells, or PBMCs. Nearly every sample came with metadata listing a de-identified subject ID, COVID-19 status, age in years and sex. Samples came from the ongoing ImmuneRACE study (first 160 participants) plus 1,254 subjects from 6 global collaborators. Where available, HLA class I and class II types were obtained from metadata supplied by the sample provider rather than from assay-based typing. Deeply sampled blood TCRbeta repertoires from subjects exposed to, actively infected with, or recovered from COVID-19 were included in the dataset. A freely available public database, intended as a resource for researchers studying the immune response to SARS-CoV-2, is where the repertoires were released. The paper as a whole reports these results and caveats: The amount of clinical and demographic metadata varied by source and participant and was provided uncurated.

The immunoSEQ Assay, a bias-controlled multiplex PCR, was used to amplify TCRbeta CDR3 regions from genomic DNA. In the authors' own workflow: The number of nucleated cells in each sample was estimated from the amplification of reference gene primers within the assay. Sequence reads were collapsed and filtered to measure the absolute abundance of every unique TCRbeta CDR3 rearrangement. For each sample, productive Simpson clonality was calculated as the square root of Simpson's diversity index over productive rearrangements. The table comes from immuneACCESS by way of TCRdb, which keeps in-frame sequences with V and J called. Part of the clones is missing from these tables; in studies checked, under half for an unresolved V gene and the rest for unknown reasons. That table furnishes V, J and clone size, whereas the DNA furnished D and trimming. This sample lists roughly 230,000 clones; more than 65% were detected once. The ten biggest clones cover approximately 4.4% of the sample.

Notes on this clone: There is no known antigen for this receptor. Per-nucleotide qualities are absent, and no much larger clonotype sits a single base away.

Collaborating institutions collected whole blood in K2EDTA tubes following their own protocols. For TCRbeta analysis, collaborators shipped samples as frozen whole blood, isolated PBMCs, or DNA extracted from either of those sample types. There are 15 amino acids in the CDR3, from cysteine to phenylalanine inclusive. The kept DNA is CDR3 alone, 45 bases in frame from the first base. The germline V gene provides CDR1 MDHEN and CDR2 SYDVKM. V and J lose 11 bases and 3 bases, and a span of 17 bases separates them. The specimen was peripheral blood. The rearrangement combines TRBV28 with TRBJ1-6; possibly the D gene is TRBD1, per 5 matching bases. The source of this sequence is a man aged 45-60 years with active or convalescent COVID-19. The DNA sequence reads TGTGCCTCTGGGGGTTGGGGGGACTATAATTCACCCCTCCACTTT. This gives the protein CASGGWGDYNSPLHF.